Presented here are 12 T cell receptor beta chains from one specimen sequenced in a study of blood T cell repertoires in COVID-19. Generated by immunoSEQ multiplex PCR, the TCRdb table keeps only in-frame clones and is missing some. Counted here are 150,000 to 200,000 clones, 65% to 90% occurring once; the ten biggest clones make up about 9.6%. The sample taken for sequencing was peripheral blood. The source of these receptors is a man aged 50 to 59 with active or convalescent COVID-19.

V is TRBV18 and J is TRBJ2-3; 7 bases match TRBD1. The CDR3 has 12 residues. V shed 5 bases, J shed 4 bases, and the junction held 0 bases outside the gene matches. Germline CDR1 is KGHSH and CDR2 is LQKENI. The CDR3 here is CASSGTADTQYF. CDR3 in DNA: TGTGCCAGCTCAGGGACAGCAGATACGCAGTATTTT.

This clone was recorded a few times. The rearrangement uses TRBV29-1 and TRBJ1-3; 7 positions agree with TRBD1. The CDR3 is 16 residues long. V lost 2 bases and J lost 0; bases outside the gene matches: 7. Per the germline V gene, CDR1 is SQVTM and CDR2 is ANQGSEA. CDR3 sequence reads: CSVERGLGNSGNTIYF. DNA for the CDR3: TGCAGCGTTGAAAGGGGGCTAGGGAACTCTGGAAACACCATATATTTT.

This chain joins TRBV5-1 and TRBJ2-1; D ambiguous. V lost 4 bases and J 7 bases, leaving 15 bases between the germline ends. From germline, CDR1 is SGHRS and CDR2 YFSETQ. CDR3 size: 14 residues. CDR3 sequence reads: CASSPLIYGNEQFF. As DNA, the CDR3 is TGCGCCAGCAGCCCCTTGATCTACGGGAATGAGCAGTTCTTC.

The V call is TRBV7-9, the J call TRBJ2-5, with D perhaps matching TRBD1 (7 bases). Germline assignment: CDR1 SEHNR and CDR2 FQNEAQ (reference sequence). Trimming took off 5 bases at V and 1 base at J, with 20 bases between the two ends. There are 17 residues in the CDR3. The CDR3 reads CASSRGWGQMTQETQYF. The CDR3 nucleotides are TGTGCCAGCAGCCGGGGGTGGGGACAGATGACCCAAGAGACCCAGTACTTC.

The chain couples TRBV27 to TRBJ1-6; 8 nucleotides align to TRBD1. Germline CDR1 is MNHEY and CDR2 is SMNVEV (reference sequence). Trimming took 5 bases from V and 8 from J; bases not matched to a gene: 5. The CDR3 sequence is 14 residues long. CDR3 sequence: CASSLRTGYSPLHF. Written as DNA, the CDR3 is TGTGCCAGCAGTCTCCGGACAGGGTATTCACCCCTCCACTTT.

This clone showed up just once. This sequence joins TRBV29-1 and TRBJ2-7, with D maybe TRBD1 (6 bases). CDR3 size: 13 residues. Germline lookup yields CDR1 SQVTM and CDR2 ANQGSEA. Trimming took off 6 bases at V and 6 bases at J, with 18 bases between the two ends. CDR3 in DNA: TGCAGCGTAGTACAGGGTTTCAGAGGCGAGCAGTACTTC. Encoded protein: CSVVQGFRGEQYF.

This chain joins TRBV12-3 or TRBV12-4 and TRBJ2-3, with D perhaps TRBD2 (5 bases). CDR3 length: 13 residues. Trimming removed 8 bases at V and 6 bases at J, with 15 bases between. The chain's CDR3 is CASGRLLGDTQYF. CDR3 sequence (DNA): TGTGCCAGCGGGAGACTACTCGGGGATACGCAGTATTTT.

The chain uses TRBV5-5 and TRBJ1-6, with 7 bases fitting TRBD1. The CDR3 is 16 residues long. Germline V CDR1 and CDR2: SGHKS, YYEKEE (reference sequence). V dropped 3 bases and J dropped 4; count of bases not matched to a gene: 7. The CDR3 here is CASSSGTEGYNSPLHF. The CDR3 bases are TGTGCCAGCAGCTCCGGGACAGAGGGGTATAATTCACCCCTCCACTTT. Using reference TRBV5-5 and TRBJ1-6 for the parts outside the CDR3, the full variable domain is DAGVTQSPTHLIKTRGQQVTLRCSPISGHKSVSWYQQVLGQGPQFIFQYYEKEERGRGNFPDRFSARQFPNYSSELNVNALLLGDSALYLCASSSGTEGYNSPLHFGNGTRLTVT.

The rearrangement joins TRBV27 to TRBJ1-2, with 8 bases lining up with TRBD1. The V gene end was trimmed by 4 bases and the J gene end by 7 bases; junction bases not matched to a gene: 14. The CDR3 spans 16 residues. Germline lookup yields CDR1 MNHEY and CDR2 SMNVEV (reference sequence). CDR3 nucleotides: TGTGCCAGCAGTTCGGCCCCCGGACAGGGTGGTGCTGGCTACACCTTC. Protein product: CASSSAPGQGGAGYTF.

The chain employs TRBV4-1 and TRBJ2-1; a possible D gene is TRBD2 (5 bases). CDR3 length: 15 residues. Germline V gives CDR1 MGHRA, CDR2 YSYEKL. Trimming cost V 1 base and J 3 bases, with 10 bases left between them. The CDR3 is CASSQVSGGYNEQFF. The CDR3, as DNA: TGCGCCAGCAGCCAAGTGAGCGGAGGCTACAATGAGCAGTTCTTC.

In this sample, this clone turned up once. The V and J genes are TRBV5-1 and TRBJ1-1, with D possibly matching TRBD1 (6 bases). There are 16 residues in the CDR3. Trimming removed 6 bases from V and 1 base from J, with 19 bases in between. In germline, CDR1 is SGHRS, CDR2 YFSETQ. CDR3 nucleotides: TGCGCCAGCAAGGGAAACCAGGGACAAAAGAACACTGAAGCTTTCTTT. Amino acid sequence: CASKGNQGQKNTEAFF.

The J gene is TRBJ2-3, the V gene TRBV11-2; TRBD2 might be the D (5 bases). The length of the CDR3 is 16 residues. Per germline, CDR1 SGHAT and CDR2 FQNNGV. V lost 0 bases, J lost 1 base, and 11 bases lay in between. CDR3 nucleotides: TGTGCCAGCAGCTTAGATCTAAGCGGAGGCACAGATACGCAGTATTTT. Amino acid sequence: CASSLDLSGGTDTQYF.